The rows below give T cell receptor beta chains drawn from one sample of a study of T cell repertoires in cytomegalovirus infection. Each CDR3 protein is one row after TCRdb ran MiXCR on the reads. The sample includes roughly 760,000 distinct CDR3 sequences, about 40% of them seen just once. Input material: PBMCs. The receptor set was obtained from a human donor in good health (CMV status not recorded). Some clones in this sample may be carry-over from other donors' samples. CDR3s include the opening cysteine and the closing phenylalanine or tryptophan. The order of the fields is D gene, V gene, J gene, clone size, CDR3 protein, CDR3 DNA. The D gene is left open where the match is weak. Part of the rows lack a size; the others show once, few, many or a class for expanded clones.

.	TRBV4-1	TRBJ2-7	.	CASSHSSAQGSYEQYF	TGCGCCAGCAGCCACTCCTCAGCACAGGGCTCCTACGAGCAGTACTTC
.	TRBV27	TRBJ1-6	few	CASSFWQGRSYNSPLHF	TGTGCCAGCAGTTTTTGGCAGGGACGCTCCTATAATTCACCCCTCCACTTT
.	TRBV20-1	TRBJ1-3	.	CSARDFTEGNTIYF	TGCAGTGCTAGAGATTTCACAGAAGGAAACACCATATATTTT
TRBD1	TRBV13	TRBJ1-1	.	CASSAGTGGDNEAFF	TGTGCCAGCAGCGCAGGGACAGGGGGCGATAATGAAGCTTTCTTT
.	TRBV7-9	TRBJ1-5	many	CASSPLNQPQHF	TGTGCCAGCAGCCCACTCAATCAGCCCCAGCATTTT
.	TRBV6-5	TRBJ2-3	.	CASSYSVEADTQYF	TGTGCCAGCAGTTACTCGGTAGAGGCGGATACGCAGTATTTT
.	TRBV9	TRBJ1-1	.	CASSVVSRSSVNTEAFF	TGTGCCAGCAGCGTAGTTTCGAGGTCATCCGTGAACACTGAAGCTTTCTTT
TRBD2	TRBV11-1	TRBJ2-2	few	CASSPTSGAFYTGELFF	TGTGCCAGCAGCCCGACTAGCGGGGCATTCTACACCGGGGAGCTGTTTTTT
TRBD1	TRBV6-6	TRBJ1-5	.	CASSVPGTVYQPQHF	TGTGCCAGCAGTGTACCCGGGACAGTTTATCAGCCCCAGCATTTT
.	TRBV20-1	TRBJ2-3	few	CSARVGTDTQYF	TGCAGTGCTAGAGTAGGGACAGATACGCAGTATTTT
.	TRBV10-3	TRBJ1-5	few	CAISEAGKSNQPQHF	TGTGCCATCAGTGAGGCCGGGAAGAGCAATCAGCCCCAGCATTTT
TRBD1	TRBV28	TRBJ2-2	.	CAYSPGQGTGELFF	TGTGCCTATTCCCCGGGACAGGGTACCGGGGAGCTGTTTTTT
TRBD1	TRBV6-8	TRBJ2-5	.	CASRMRGQGPVVVRQETQYF	TGTGCCAGCAGGATGAGGGGACAGGGGCCGGTCGTTGTTAGGCAAGAGACCCAGTACTTC
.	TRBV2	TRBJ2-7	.	CASKRDGSMMQYF	TGTGCCAGCAAGAGGGACGGGAGCATGATGCAGTACTTC
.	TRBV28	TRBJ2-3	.	CATVLVGIPDTQYF	TGTGCTACAGTTTTAGTCGGGATCCCAGATACGCAGTATTTT
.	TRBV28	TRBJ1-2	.	CASSLDTAYGYTF	TGTGCCAGCAGTTTAGACACCGCCTATGGCTACACCTTC
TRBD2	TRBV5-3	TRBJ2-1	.	CASSLAGGPHDEQFF	TGTGCCAGCAGCCTAGCGGGAGGGCCCCACGATGAGCAGTTCTTC
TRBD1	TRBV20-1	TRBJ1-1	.	CSATPGQGATEAFF	TGCAGTGCAACCCCGGGACAGGGAGCCACTGAAGCTTTCTTT
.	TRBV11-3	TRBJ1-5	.	CASIRRGQPQHF	TGTGCCAGCATCCGACGAGGTCAGCCCCAGCATTTT
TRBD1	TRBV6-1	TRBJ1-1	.	CASSRTDRGNTEAFF	TGTGCCAGCAGCCGAACGGACAGGGGGAACACTGAAGCTTTCTTT
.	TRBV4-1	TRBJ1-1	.	CASSQPNRAADYAEAFF	TGCGCCAGCAGCCAGCCGAACAGGGCCGCCGATTACGCTGAAGCTTTCTTT
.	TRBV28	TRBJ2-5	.	CASSPQGGGQETQYF	TGTGCCAGCAGTCCCCAGGGAGGGGGGCAAGAGACCCAGTACTTC
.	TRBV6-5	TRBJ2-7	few	CASSYLGTASYEQYF	TGTGCCAGCAGTTACTTAGGGACCGCATCCTACGAGCAGTACTTC
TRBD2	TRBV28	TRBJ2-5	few	CASSPSGRPFQETQYF	TGTGCCAGCAGTCCTAGCGGGAGGCCCTTCCAAGAGACCCAGTACTTC
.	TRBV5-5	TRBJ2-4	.	CASSYPSWGEDIQYF	TGTGCCAGCAGCTACCCTAGCTGGGGGGAGGACATTCAGTACTTC
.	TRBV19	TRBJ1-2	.	CASRLGQVYGYTF	TGTGCCAGTAGACTGGGTCAGGTGTATGGCTACACCTTC
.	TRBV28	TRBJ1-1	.	CASSLSPQAYLNTEAFF	TGTGCCAGCAGTTTATCCCCACAGGCCTATTTGAACACTGAAGCTTTCTTT
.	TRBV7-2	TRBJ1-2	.	CASSLELGGYGYTF	TGTGCCAGCAGCTTAGAGCTAGGGGGCTATGGCTACACCTTC
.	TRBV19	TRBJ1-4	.	CASTRLPGWSEKLFF	TGTGCCAGCACTCGGTTGCCCGGGTGGAGTGAAAAACTGTTTTTT
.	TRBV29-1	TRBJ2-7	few	CSAGTLDYSTRSPYEQYF	TGCAGCGCCGGAACCCTTGATTATTCTACTAGGTCTCCCTACGAGCAGTACTTC
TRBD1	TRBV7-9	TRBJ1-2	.	CASSLGTGKSGYTF	TGTGCCAGCAGCCTAGGGACAGGGAAGTCTGGCTACACCTTC
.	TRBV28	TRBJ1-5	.	CASSLHAGNSNQPQHF	TGTGCCAGCAGTTTACACGCAGGGAATAGCAATCAGCCCCAGCATTTT
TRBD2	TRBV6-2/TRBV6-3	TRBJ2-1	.	CASSYSRLAGDYNEQFF	TGTGCCAGCAGTTACTCGAGATTAGCGGGAGACTACAATGAGCAGTTCTTC
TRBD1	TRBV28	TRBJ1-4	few	CASSPPGQGAEKLFF	TGTGCCAGCAGCCCCCCGGGACAGGGGGCTGAAAAACTGTTTTTT
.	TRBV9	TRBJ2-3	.	CASSFSGVDTDTQYF	TGTGCCAGCAGTTTCTCGGGCGTGGACACAGATACGCAGTATTTT
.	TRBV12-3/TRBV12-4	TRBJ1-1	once	CASSLRGDPEAFF	TGTGCCAGCAGTTTGAGGGGGGACCCTGAAGCTTTCTTT
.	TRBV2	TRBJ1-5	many	CATSLSRGYNQPQHF	TGTGCCACATCCTTGTCCAGGGGCTACAATCAGCCCCAGCATTTT
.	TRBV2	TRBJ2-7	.	CASSEVTPYEQYF	TGTGCCAGCAGTGAAGTGACTCCCTACGAGCAGTACTTC
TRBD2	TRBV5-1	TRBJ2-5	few	CASAPSEREYQETQYF	TGCGCCAGCGCACCATCGGAGCGGGAGTACCAAGAGACCCAGTACTTC
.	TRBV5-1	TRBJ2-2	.	CASSPGRGSNTGELFF	TGCGCCAGCAGCCCGGGCAGGGGATCGAACACCGGGGAGCTGTTTTTT
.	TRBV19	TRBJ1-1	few	CASRYAAEAFF	TGTGCCAGTAGGTACGCCGCTGAAGCTTTCTTT
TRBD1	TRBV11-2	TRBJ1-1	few	CASTRTGAEAFF	TGTGCCAGCACCCGGACAGGGGCTGAAGCTTTCTTT
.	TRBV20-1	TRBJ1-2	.	CSAIADRRGYGYTF	TGCAGTGCTATAGCGGACCGCCGAGGGTATGGCTACACCTTC
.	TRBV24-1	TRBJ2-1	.	CATSDQLRQFF	TGTGCCACCAGTGATCAGTTACGGCAGTTCTTC
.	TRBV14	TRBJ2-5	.	CASSPGHKETQYF	TGTGCCAGCAGCCCGGGGCATAAAGAGACCCAGTACTTC
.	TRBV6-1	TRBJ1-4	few	CASSEPMAANEKLFF	TGTGCCAGCAGCGAACCGATGGCGGCTAATGAAAAACTGTTTTTT
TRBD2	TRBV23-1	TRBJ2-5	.	CASSPSGRRKETQYF	TGCGCCAGCAGTCCCAGCGGGAGAAGGAAAGAGACCCAGTACTTC
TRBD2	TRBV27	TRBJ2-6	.	CASSPTSGRFGANVLTF	TGTGCCAGCAGTCCGACTAGCGGGAGGTTTGGGGCCAACGTCCTGACTTTC